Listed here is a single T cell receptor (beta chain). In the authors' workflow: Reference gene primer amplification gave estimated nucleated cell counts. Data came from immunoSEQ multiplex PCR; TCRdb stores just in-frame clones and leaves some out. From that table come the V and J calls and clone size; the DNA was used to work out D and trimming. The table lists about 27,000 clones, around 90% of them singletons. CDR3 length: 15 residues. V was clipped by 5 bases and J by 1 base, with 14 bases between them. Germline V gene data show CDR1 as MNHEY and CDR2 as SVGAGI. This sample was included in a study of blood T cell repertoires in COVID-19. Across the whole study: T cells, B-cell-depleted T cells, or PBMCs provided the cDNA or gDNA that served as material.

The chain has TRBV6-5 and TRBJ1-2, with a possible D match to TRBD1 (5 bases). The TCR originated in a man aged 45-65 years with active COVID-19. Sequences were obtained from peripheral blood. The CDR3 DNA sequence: TGTGCCAGCAGTACCCGGGGGTCCAGTAACTATGGCTACACCTTC. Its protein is CASSTRGSSNYGYTF.